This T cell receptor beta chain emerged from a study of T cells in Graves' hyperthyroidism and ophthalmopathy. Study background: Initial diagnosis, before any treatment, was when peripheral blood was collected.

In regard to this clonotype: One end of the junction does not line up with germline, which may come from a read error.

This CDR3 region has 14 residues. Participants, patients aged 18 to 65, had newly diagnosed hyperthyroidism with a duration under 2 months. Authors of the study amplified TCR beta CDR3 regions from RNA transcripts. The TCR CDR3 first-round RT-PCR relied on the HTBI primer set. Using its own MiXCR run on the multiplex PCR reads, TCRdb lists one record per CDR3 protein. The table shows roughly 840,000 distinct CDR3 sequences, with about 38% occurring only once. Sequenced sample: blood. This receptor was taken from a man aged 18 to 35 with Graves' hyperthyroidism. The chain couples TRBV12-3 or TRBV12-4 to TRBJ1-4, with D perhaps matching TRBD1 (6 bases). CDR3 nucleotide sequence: TGTGCCGGCAGTTTTCGGGGGGGGGCTGAAAAACTGTTTTTT. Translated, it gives CAGSFRGGAEKLFF.